This T cell receptor (beta chain) was profiled in a study of regulatory T cells in long-lasting Graves disease (TCRdb year 2021). Regarding the study in general: In the newly diagnosed Graves' disease group, patients had been taking antithyroid drugs for less than 3 months. Persistent Graves' disease patients were compared with newly diagnosed Graves' disease patients by peripheral blood TCR sequencing and RNA sequencing. The study was registered as a clinical trial and conducted in China. A total of some 33 samples were covered by TCR sequencing, comprising some 13 persistent and roughly 20 newly diagnosed Graves' disease patients.

The V end gives up 3 bases and the J end 5 bases, leaving 2 bases in the junction not matched to a gene. CDR1 is given as LGHDT and CDR2 as YNNKEL, both from the germline V gene (reference sequence). The CDR3, cysteine through phenylalanine, is 14 amino acids long. Only the CDR3 DNA is retained, 42 bases long and in frame from the first base. Library preparation used multiplex PCR. Data came from an Illumina HiSeq 4000. TCR beta libraries were built with iRepertoire HTBI primers and Arm-PCR amplification of CDR3 regions. Before sequencing, the PCR products underwent gel purification. Under the source paper's analysis protocol: Gene usage analysis of CDR3 amino acid clonotypes used the 55 to 80 TRBV and 14 TRBJ segments found across samples. COPE and FqMerger were used to merge filtered high-quality paired reads into contigs. Contigs were aligned with BLAST to IMGT TRBV, TRBD and TRBJ reference genes, and CDR3 was defined per IMGT. Clonotypes above 0.1% frequency were classified as highly expanded clones. Shannon entropy was used to measure repertoire diversity, and the Gini coefficient was used to measure V-J evenness. Public clonotypes were defined as clonotypes shared by more than one individual. In-frame beta chains were kept once TCRdb had trimmed the public reads at Q25 with fastp and called clones with MiXCR. Rows matching on CDR3 protein sequence are summarized as one entry with the most common DNA and genes. These V and J calls rely on TCRdb rather than the paper's analysis. For this sample there are about 370,000 distinct CDR3 sequences; around 15% appear just once. The ten largest clones take up 22% of the sample.

The intended sense of this specimen's time point label: newly diagnosed GD, antithyroid drugs for less than 3 months. RNA was extracted from PBMCs in TRIzol for both TCR sequencing and RNA sequencing. Graves' disease was diagnosed according to American Thyroid Association guidelines. Recruitment of patients was carried out at an endocrinology department in Xi'an, China. From each patient, 7.5 to 9.5 milliliters of peripheral blood was collected into an EDTA anticoagulant tube. Ficoll Paque Plus density gradient separation was used to isolate PBMCs, and no additional T cell sorting was done. An Agilent 2100 Bioanalyzer and agarose gel were used to check RNA quality, while a NanoDrop 2000 measured RNA concentration. The sample holds many counts of this clonotype. There is no known antigen for this receptor. Base qualities are not recorded, but no much larger clone differs from it by a single base. On the study overall, not on this receptor specifically: Peripheral blood alone was examined, since thyroid tissue, which constituted the primary lesion, could not be accessed. A larger number of public clonotypes was shared among persistent patients (about 2,700) than among newly diagnosed patients (around 890). Persistent Graves' disease patients showed lower TCR Shannon entropy and fewer highly expanded clones than newly diagnosed patients, suggesting clonal expansion. The authors acknowledged the small sample size as a limitation that may reduce accuracy. Sequencing and analysis were limited to the TCR beta chain. TRBV28, TRBJ1-2 and TRBJ2-5 were preferentially used in persistent disease, while TRBV20-1 and TRBJ2-1 were favored in newly diagnosed disease.

The starting material was peripheral blood mononuclear cells (PBMCs), obtained at new diagnosis, from a patient treated with antithyroid drugs. The receptor was isolated from a female donor with Graves disease. Recombination joined TRBV3-1 with TRBJ2-2; TRBD2 fits 8 bases in the junction. The nucleotide sequence is given as TGTGCCAGCAGCCAGTCGGGAGGGACCGGGGAGCTGTTTTTT. Its translation reads: CASSQSGGTGELFF.